This TCR beta chain is from a study of memory CD4+ T cells and cytomegalovirus serostatus. Single viable CD3+CD4+CD8-CD45RO+ cells were sorted as the memory CD4+ T cells. Germline CDR1 reads MNHNS; CDR2 reads SASEGT. V was cut by 4 bases and J by 2 bases, with 4 bases left in between. This CDR3 comprises 12 residues. Data came from immunoSEQ multiplex PCR; TCRdb stores just in-frame clones and leaves some out. The sample shows 20,000 to 30,000 clones, 70% to 85% of them seen only once. What was sequenced was memory CD4+ T cells from blood. This sequence joins TRBV6-1 and TRBJ2-3, with D unresolved. The TCR sequence derives from an adult in good health and CMV-seronegative. The CDR3 sequence is CASSVHTDTQYF. CDR3 sequence (DNA): TGTGCCAGCAGTGTGCACACAGATACGCAGTATTTT.